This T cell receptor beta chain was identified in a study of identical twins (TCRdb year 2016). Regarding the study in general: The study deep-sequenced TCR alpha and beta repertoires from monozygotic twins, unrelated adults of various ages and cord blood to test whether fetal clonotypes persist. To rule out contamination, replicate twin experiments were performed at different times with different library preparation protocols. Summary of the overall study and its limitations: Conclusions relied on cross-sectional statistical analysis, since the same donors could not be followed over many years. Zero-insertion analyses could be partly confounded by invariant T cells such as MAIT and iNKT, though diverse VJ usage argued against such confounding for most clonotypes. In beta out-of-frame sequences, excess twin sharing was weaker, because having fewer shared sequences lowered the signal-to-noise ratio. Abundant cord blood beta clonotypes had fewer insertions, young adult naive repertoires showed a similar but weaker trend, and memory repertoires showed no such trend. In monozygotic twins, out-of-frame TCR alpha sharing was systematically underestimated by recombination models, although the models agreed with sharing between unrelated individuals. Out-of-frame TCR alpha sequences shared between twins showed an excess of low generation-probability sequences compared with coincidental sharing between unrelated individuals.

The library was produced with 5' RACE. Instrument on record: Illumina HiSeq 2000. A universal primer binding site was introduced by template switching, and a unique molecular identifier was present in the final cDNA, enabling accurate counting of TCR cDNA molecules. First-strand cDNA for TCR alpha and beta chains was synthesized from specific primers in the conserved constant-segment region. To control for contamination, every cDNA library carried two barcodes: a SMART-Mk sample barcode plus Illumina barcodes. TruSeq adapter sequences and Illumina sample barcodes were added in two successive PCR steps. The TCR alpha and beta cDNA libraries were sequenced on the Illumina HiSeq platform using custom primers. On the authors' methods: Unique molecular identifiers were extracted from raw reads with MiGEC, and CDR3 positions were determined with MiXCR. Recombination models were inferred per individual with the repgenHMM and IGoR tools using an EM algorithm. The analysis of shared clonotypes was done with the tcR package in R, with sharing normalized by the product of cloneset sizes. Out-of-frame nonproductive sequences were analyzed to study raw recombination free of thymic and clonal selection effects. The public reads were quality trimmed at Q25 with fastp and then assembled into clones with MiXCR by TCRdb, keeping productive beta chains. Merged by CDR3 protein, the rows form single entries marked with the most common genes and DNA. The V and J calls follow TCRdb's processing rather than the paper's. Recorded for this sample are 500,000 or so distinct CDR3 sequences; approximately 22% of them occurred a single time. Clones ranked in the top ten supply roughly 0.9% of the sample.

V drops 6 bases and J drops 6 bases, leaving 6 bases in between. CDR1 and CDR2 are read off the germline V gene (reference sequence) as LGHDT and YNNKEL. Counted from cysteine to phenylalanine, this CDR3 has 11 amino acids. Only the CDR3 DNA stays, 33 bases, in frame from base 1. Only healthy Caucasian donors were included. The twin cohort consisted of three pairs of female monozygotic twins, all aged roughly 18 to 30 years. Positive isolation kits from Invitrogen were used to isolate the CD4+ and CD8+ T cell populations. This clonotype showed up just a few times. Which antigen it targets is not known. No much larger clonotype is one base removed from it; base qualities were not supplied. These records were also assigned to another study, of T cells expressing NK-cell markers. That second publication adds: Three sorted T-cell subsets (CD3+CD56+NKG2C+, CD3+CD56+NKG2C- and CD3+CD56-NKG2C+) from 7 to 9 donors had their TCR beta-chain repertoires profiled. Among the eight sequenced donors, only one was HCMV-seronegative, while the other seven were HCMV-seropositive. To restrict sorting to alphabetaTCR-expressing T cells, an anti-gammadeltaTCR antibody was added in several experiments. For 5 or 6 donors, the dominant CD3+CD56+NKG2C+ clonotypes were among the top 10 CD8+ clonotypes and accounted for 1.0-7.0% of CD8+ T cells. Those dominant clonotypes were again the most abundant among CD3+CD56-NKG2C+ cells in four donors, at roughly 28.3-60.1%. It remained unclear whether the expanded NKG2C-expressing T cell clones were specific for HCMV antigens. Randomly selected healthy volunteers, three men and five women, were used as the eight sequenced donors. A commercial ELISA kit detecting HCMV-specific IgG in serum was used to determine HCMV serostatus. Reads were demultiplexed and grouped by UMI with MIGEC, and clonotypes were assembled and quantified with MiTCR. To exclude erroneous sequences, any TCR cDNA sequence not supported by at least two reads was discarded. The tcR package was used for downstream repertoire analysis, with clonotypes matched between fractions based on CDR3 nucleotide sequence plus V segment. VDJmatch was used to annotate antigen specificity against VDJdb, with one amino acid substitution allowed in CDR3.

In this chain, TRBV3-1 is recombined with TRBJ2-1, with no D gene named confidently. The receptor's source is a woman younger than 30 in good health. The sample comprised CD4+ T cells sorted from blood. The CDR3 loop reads CASRQSNEQFF. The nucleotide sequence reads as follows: TGTGCCAGCAGACAAAGCAATGAGCAGTTCTTC.